The present T cell receptor beta chain was sequenced within a study of T cells in Graves' hyperthyroidism and ophthalmopathy. Study-wide results and caveats: In blood, most of the thyroid clonotypes expanded above 0.001 were also present. Progression to ophthalmopathy was predicted a median of approximately 6.4 months early. A model built on 13 V-J features separated ophthalmopathy from stable hyperthyroidism.

On the basis of clinical symptoms, serum thyroxine and TRAb, thyroid ultrasound and orbital computed tomography, diagnoses were made. There are 13 residues in the CDR3. With 5 bases removed from V and 3 bases from J, the gap between germline ends came to 8 bases. This clonotype was seen repeatedly, ten times or more. Its antigen remains unidentified. Authors of the study amplified TCR beta CDR3 regions from RNA transcripts. HTBI primers drove first-round RT-PCR of the TCR CDR3. TCRdb reprocessed the multiplex PCR reads via MiXCR and lists one record per CDR3 protein. The sample consists of 640,000 or so distinct CDR3 sequences, roughly 14% of them appearing once.

The chain is built from TRBV12-3 or TRBV12-4 and TRBJ1-3, with D perhaps matching TRBD1 (5 bases). The sequence was collected from a middle-aged woman with Graves' ophthalmopathy. The source material was blood. The CDR3 nucleotides are TGTGCCAGCAGTCAGGGACTTGGAAACACCATATATTTT. Its protein product is CASSQGLGNTIYF.